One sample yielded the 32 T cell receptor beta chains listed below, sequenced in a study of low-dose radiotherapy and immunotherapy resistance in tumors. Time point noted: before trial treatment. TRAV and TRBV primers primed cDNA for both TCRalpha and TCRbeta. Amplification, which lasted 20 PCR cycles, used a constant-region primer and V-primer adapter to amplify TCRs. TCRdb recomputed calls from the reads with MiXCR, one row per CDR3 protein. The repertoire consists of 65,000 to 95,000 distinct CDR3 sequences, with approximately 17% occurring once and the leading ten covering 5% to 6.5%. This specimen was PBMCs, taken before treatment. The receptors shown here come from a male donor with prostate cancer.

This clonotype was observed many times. The CDR3 nucleotides are TGCAGCGCCAACTCACGAGGGAGCTCCTACAATGAGCAGTTCTTC. Translating gives CSANSRGSSYNEQFF. V usage is TRBV29-1 and J usage is TRBJ2-1; TRBD2 is a possible D gene (5 bases). Germline CDR1 SQVTM, CDR2 ANQGSEA. Trimming took off 7 bases at V and 0 bases at J, with 16 bases between the two ends. The CDR3 covers 15 residues.

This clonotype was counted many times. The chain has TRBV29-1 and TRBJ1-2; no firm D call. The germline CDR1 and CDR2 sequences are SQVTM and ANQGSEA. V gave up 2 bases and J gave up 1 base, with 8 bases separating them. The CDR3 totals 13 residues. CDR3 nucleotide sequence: TGCAGCGTTGAACCAAGTCTTAACTATGGCTACACCTTC. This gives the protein CSVEPSLNYGYTF.

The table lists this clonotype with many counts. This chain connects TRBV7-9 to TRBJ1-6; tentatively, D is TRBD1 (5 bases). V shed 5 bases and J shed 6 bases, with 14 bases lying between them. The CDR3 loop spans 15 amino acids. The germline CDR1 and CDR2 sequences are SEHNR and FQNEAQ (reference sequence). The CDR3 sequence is CASSVSGRVNSPLHF. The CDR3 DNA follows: TGTGCCAGCAGCGTTAGCGGCAGGGTTAATTCACCCCTCCACTTT.

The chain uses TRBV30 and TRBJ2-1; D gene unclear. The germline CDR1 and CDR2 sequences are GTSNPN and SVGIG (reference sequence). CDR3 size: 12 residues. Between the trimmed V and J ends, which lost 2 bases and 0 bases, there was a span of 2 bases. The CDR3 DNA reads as TGTGCCTGGAGTCCCTCCTACAATGAGCAGTTCTTC. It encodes CAWSPSYNEQFF.

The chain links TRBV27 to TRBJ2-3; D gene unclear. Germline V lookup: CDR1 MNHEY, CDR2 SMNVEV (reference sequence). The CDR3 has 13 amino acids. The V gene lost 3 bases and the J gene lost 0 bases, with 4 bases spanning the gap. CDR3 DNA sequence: TGTGCCAGCAGTTTCGGGAGCACAGATACGCAGTATTTT. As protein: CASSFGSTDTQYF.

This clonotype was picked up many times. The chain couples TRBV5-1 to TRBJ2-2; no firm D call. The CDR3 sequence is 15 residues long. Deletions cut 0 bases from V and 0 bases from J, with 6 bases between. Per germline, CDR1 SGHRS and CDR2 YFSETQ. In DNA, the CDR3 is TGCGCCAGCAGCTTGGGCCACGCGAACACCGGGGAGCTGTTTTTT. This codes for CASSLGHANTGELFF.

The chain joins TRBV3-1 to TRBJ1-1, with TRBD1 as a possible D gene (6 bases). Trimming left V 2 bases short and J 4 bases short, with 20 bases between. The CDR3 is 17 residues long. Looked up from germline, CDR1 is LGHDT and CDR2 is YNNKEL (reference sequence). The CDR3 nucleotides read TGTGCCAGCAGCCAAATTGTCCGGGGCCGAGGGGGCACTGAAGCTTTCTTT. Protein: CASSQIVRGRGGTEAFF.

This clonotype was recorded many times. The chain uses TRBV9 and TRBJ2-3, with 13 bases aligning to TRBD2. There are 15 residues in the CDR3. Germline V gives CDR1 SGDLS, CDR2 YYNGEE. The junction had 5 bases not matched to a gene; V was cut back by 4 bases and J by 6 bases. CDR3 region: CASSKGLAGADTQYF. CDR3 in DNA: TGTGCCAGCAGCAAAGGACTAGCGGGAGCTGATACGCAGTATTTT.

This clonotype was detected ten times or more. The CDR3 is CSAIPPTSGGYNEQFF. The CDR3 bases are TGCAGTGCTATTCCACCAACTAGCGGGGGATACAATGAGCAGTTCTTC. The V and J genes are TRBV20-1 and TRBJ2-1; 11 positions agree with TRBD2. J was trimmed by 4 bases and V by 4 bases; bases with no gene match: 9. This CDR3 contains 16 residues. Per germline, CDR1 DFQATT and CDR2 SNEGSKA (reference sequence).

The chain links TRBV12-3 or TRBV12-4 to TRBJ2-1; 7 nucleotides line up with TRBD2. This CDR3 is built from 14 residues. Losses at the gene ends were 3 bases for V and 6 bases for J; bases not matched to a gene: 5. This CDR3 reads CASSLAGGGNEQFF. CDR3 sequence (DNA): TGTGCCAGCAGTTTGGCTGGGGGGGGCAATGAGCAGTTCTTC.

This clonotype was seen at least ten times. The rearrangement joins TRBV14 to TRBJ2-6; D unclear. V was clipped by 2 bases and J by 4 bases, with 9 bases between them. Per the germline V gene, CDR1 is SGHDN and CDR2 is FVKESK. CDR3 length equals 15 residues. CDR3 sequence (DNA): TGTGCCAGCAGCCAAAACGGCCGCGGGGCCAACGTCCTGACTTTC. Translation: CASSQNGRGANVLTF.

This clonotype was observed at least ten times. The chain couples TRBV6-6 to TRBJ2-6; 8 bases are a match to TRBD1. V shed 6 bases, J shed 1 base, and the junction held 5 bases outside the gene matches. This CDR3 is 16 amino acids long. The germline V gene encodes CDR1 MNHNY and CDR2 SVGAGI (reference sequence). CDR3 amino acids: CASRPGQGSGANVLTF. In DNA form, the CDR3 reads TGTGCCAGCAGACCCGGACAGGGATCTGGGGCCAACGTCCTGACTTTC.

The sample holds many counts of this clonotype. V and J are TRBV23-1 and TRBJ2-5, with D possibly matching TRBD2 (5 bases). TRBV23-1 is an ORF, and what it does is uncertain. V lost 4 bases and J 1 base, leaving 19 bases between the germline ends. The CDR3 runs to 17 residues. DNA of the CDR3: TGCGCCAGCAGTCGAATGCCGAGCGGTCCCAGCCAAGAGACCCAGTACTTC. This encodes CASSRMPSGPSQETQYF.

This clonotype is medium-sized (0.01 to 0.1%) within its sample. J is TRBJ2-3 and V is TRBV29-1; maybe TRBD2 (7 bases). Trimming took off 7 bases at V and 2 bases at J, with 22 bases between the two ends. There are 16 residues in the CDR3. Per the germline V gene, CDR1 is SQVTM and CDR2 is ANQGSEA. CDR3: CSGRAGALSSTDTQYF. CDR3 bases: TGCAGCGGGAGGGCGGGGGCTCTATCCTCCACAGATACGCAGTATTTT.

The CDR3 nucleotides are TGTGCCAGCAGTTTTGGCGGGAGGATTGCCGATACGCAGTATTTT. It yields the protein CASSFGGRIADTQYF. V usage is TRBV27 and J usage is TRBJ2-3; TRBD2 aligns across 8 bases. The germline gives CDR1 MNHEY, CDR2 SMNVEV (reference sequence). With 3 bases clipped from V and 6 bases from J, the junction kept 8 bases outside the gene matches. The CDR3 is 15 residues long.

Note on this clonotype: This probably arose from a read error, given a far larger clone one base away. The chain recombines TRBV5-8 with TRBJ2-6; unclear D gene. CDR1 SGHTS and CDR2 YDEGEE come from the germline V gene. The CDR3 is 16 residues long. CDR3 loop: CVSSARITGGANVLTF. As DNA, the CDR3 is TGTGTCAGCAGCGCCCGGATAACTGGTGGGGCCAACGTCCTGACTTTC.

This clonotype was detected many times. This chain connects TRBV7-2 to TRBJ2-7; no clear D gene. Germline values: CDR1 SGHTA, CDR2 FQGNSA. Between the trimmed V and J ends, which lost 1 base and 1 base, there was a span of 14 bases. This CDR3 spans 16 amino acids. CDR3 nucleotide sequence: TGTGCCAGCAGCTTAGTGTCGTCCTTTCGGTCCTACGAGCAGTACTTC. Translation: CASSLVSSFRSYEQYF.

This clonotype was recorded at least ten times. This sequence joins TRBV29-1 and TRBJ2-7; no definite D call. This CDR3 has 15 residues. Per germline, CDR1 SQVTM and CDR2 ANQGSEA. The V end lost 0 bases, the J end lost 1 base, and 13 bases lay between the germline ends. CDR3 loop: CSVEDPDGDSYEQYF. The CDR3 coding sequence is TGCAGCGTTGAAGACCCGGACGGAGATTCCTACGAGCAGTACTTC.

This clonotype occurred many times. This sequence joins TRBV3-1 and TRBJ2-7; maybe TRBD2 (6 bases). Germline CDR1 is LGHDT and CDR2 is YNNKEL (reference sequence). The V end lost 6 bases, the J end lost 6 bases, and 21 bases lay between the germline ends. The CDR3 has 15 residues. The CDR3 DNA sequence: TGTGCCAGCAGTCACCTCCTGACGGGGGTAGGCGAGCAGTACTTC. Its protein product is CASSHLLTGVGEQYF.

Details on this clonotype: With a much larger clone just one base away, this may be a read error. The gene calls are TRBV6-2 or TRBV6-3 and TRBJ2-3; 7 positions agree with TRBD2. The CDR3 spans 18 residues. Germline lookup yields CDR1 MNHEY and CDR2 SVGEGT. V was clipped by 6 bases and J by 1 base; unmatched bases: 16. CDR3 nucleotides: TGTGCCAGCAGCCCGGCGGCTATCGGGGGGATGGGCACAGATACGCAGTATTTT. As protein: CASSPAAIGGMGTDTQYF.

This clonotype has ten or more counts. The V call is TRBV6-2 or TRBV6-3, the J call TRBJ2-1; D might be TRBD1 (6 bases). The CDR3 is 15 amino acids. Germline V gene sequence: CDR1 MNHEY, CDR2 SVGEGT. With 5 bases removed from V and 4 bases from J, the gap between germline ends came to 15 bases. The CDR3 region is CASSVGTRQYNEQFF. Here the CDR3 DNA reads TGTGCCAGCAGTGTGGGGACAAGACAGTACAATGAGCAGTTCTTC.

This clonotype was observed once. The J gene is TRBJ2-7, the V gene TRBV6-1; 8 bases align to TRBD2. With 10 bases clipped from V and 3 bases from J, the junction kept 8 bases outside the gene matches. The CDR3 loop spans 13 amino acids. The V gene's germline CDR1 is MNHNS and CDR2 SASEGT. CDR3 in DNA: TGTGCCACGACAAGCGGGGGTCACTACGAGCAGTACTTC. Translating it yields CATTSGGHYEQYF.

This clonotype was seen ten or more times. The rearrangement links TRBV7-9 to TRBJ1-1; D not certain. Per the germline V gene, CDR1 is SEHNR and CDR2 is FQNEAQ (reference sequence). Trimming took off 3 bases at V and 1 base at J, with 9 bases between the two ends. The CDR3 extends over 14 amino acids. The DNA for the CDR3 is TGTGCCAGCAGCTTTGGCAGGAAGAACACTGAAGCTTTCTTT. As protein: CASSFGRKNTEAFF.

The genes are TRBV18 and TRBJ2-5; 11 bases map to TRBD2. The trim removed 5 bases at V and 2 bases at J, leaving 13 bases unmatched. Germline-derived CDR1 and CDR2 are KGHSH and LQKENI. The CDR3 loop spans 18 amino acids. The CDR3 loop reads CASSTSSLTSGNQETQYF. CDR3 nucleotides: TGTGCCAGCTCAACTAGCTCTCTGACTAGCGGGAATCAAGAGACCCAGTACTTC.

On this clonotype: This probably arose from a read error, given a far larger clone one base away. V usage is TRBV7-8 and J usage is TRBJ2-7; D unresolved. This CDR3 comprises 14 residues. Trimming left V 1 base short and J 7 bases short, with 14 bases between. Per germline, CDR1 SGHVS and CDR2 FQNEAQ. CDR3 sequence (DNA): TGTGCCAGCAGCTTAGGCCAATGGTTCGATGAGCAGTACTTC. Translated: CASSLGQWFDEQYF.

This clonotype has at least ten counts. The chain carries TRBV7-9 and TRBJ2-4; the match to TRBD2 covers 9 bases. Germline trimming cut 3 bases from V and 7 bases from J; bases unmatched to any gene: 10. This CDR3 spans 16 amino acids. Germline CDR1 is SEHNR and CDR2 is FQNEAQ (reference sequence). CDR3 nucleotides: TGTGCCAGCAGCTTGGGGGGACTAGCCCAGGGGAACATTCAGTACTTC. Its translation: CASSLGGLAQGNIQYF.

CDR3 amino acids: CASSLADSYEQYF. DNA for the CDR3: TGTGCCAGCAGTCTAGCGGACTCCTACGAGCAGTACTTC. The V and J genes are TRBV6-2 or TRBV6-3 and TRBJ2-7, with 7 nucleotides matching TRBD2. The CDR3 runs to 13 residues. Germline V gene data show CDR1 as MNHEY and CDR2 as SVGEGT. V lost 5 bases, J lost 0 bases, and 1 base stayed unmatched.

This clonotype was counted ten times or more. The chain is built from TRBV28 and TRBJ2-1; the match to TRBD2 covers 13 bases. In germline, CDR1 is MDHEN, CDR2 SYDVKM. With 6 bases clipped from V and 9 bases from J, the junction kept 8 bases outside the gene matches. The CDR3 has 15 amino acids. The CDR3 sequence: CASRILAGGPVEQFF. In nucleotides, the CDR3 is TGTGCCAGCAGAATACTAGCGGGAGGGCCGGTTGAGCAGTTCTTC.

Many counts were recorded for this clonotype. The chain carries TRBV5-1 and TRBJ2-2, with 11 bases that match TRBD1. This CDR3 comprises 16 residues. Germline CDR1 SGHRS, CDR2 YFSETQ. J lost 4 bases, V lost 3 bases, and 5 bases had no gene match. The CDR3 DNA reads TGCGCCAGCAGCTCCGGACAGGGGGCTGTCACCGGGGAGCTGTTTTTT. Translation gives CASSSGQGAVTGELFF.

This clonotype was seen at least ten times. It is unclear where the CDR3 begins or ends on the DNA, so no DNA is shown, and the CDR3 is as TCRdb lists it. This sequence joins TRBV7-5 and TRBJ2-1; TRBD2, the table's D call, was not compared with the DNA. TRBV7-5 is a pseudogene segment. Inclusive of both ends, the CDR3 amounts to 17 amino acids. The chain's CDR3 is CISVPEARTSGYNEQFF.

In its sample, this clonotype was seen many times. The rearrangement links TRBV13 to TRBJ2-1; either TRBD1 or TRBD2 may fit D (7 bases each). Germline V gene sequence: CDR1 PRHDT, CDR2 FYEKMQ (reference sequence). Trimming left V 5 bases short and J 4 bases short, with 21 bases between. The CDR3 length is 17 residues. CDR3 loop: CASSRGGGAGRYNEQFF. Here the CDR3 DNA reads TGTGCCAGCAGCCGAGGGGGCGGAGCCGGGAGGTACAATGAGCAGTTCTTC.

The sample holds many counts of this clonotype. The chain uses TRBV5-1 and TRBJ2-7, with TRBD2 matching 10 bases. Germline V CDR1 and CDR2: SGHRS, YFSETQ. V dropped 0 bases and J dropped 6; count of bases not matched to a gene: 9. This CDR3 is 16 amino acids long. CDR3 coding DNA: TGCGCCAGCAGCTTGGACCTAGCGGGAGCCTTGACCGAGCAGTACTTC. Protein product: CASSLDLAGALTEQYF.